This T cell receptor beta chain derives from a study of T cell responses to AZD1222 COVID-19 vaccine. Notes on the study in general: Donors skewed white British and female; clonal diversity was possibly underestimated. Distributed over spike, vaccine-associated CD4 TCRs predominated at 160-218 and 743-854.

The CDR3 contains 18 residues. Germline lookup yields CDR1 SGHTA and CDR2 FQGNSA. V was cut by 1 base and J by 4 bases, with 22 bases left in between. Some clones are missing from TCRdb's copy, which holds only in-frame ones; the method was immunoSEQ multiplex PCR. Of about 150,000 clones listed, 85% to 95% are singletons. With respect to this clone: Its antigen is not identified.

The receptor comes from an adult in good health. The V call is TRBV7-2, the J call TRBJ1-2; D is possibly TRBD1 (6 bases). The source was peripheral blood, collected on day 0 of AZD1222 vaccination. The DNA for the CDR3 is TGTGCCAGCAGCTTAGAGTTGGTGGAGGGGGGACGGCCCTATGGCTACACCTTC. Amino acid sequence: CASSLELVEGGRPYGYTF.